The 3 T cell receptor beta chains below come from one sample, sequenced in a study of vaccination effects on CD4 cells after COVID-19. Sequencing used immunoSEQ multiplex PCR; TCRdb keeps in-frame clones, though not all of them. The sample consists of about 66,000 clones, around 69% of them appearing once. An approximately ten-day culture period preceded the isolation of CD4+ T cells. Of the BNT162b2 and mRNA-1273 vaccines, participants received two doses of one or the other. The antigens these receptors bind are not known. The sequencing here drew on CD4+ T cells from PBMCs cultured without peptide, taken after COVID-19 vaccination. The receptors stem from a human donor who received a COVID-19 vaccine.

The rearrangement links TRBV5-1 to TRBJ1-4, with unresolved D. V lost 0 bases and J lost 7, with 7 bases in between. This CDR3 has 13 amino acids. Germline CDR1 SGHRS, CDR2 YFSETQ. CDR3 in amino acids: CASSLDLAEKLFF. In DNA, the CDR3 is TGCGCCAGCAGCTTGGATTTGGCTGAAAAACTGTTTTTT.

This clone came up a few times. The V and J genes are TRBV11-1 and TRBJ2-1, with 8 nucleotides matching TRBD2. Germline lookup yields CDR1 SGHAT and CDR2 FQDESV (reference sequence). This CDR3 is built from 15 residues. V dropped 2 bases and J dropped 7; count of bases not matched to a gene: 7. DNA for the CDR3: TGTGCCAGCAGCTTACACGGGGGGGCAAGAAATGAGCAGTTCTTC. Its translation: CASSLHGGARNEQFF.

The chain has TRBV6-6 and TRBJ2-3; no clear D. This CDR3 is built from 14 residues. Germline V gene data show CDR1 as MNHNY and CDR2 as SVGAGI (reference sequence). V lost 0 bases, J lost 0 bases, and 4 bases lay in between. Here the CDR3 DNA reads TGTGCCAGCAGTTACTCGACTAGCACAGATACGCAGTATTTT. Residues: CASSYSTSTDTQYF.